This record concerns one T cell receptor beta chain sequence. CDR1 and CDR2 (germline): SGHRS, YFSETQ. The CDR3 consists of 15 residues. V gave up 4 bases and J gave up 6 bases; unmatched junction bases: 10. The record originates from a study of blood T cell repertoires in COVID-19. Study summary: The analysed material was cDNA or gDNA that came from T cells, B-cell-depleted T cells, or PBMCs.

Per the original methods: The authors estimated nucleated cell counts from reference gene primer amplification. The table came from immunoSEQ multiplex PCR; TCRdb's copy has only in-frame clones and leaves some out. That table gives V, J and clone size, and the DNA gave D and trimming. The sample contains about 100,000 clones, about 90% of which appear only once. The chain joins TRBV5-1 to TRBJ2-7; 10 positions agree with TRBD2. The TCR sequence derives from a man aged 50 to 59 with acute or convalescent COVID-19. Sequenced: peripheral blood. CDR3 residues: CASSPPAGGLSEQYF. DNA for the CDR3: TGCGCCAGCAGCCCCCCAGCGGGAGGGTTGAGCGAGCAGTACTTC. Full variable domain (remainder filled in from reference TRBV5-1 and TRBJ2-7): KAGVTQTPRYLIKTRGQQVTLSCSPISGHRSVSWYQQTPGQGLQFLFEYFSETQRNKGNFPGRFSGRQFSNSRSEMNVSTLELGDSALYLCASSPPAGGLSEQYFGPGTRLTVT.